The present T cell receptor (beta chain) was sequenced within a study of beta chain features in type 1 diabetes. Sequencing targeted expressed TCRB transcripts, as all isolated RNA had been reverse transcribed. The data were produced by immunoSEQ multiplex PCR, yet TCRdb's version contains in-frame clones alone and is incomplete. Counted here are about 620,000 clones, 15% occurring once; the ten biggest clones make up approximately 0.099%. This clone was recorded a few times. The germline V gene has CDR1 SGHRS and CDR2 YFSETQ. CDR3 length: 14 residues. With 3 bases removed from V and 12 bases from J, the gap between germline ends came to 18 bases.

The sample taken for sequencing was naive CD4+ T cells from blood. The gene calls are TRBV5-1 and TRBJ2-2; D may be TRBD1 or TRBD2 (5 bases each). The receptor comes from a man aged 18 to 29 in good health. The CDR3 here is CASSSGTEGRKLFF. DNA for the CDR3: TGCGCCAGCAGCTCCGGGACCGAGGGACGGAAGCTGTTTTTT.